These 27 T cell receptor beta chains came from one sample sequenced in a study of blood T cells in healthy people across ages. Using a J-beta primer mix together with a sample-barcoded 5' primer, a second PCR was run for roughly 6 to 11 cycles. TCRdb reprocessed the 5' RACE reads via MiXCR and lists one record per CDR3 protein. The sample shows 590,000 or so distinct CDR3 sequences, about 28% of them seen only once. Material: blood. The receptors derive from an elderly woman in good health.

The V call is TRBV7-6, the J call TRBJ2-1; possibly TRBD2 for D (5 bases). V lost 9 bases and J 0 bases, leaving 6 bases between the germline ends. The CDR3 has 12 residues. Germline CDR1 and CDR2: SGHVS and FNYEAQ. The CDR3 loop is CAREGSYNEQFF. The CDR3 nucleotides read TGTGCCAGAGAGGGCTCCTACAATGAGCAGTTCTTC.

Comments on this clonotype: A read error is possible here, since a much larger clone lies one base away. The gene calls are TRBV13 and TRBJ2-7, with 8 bases that match TRBD2. The V and J ends lost 2 bases and 2 bases, in that order; junction bases with no gene match: 8. The germline CDR1 and CDR2 sequences are PRHDT and FYEKMQ (reference sequence). This CDR3 has 16 amino acids. This CDR3 is CASSLWSRGVPYEQYF. The CDR3 nucleotides read TGTGCCAGCAGCTTATGGTCGCGGGGGGTACCCTACGAGCAGTACTTC. Variable domain in full (rest from reference TRBV13 and TRBJ2-7): AAGVIQSPRHLIKEKRETATLKCYPIPRHDTVYWYQQGPGQDPQFLISFYEKMQSDKGSIPDRFSAQQFSDYHSELNMSSLELGDSALYFCASSLWSRGVPYEQYFGPGTRLTVT.

As to this clonotype: Given a much more abundant clone one base away, this may be a read error. The chain links TRBV29-1 to TRBJ1-1; D unresolved. The CDR3 has 13 residues. Germline loops: CDR1 SQVTM, CDR2 ANQGSEA. Deletions cut 7 bases from V and 3 bases from J, with 15 bases between. CDR3 nucleotides: TGCAGCGCTGGGAGGGCTATCGACACTGAAGCTTTCTTT. This codes for CSAGRAIDTEAFF.

This chain links TRBV6-2 or TRBV6-3 with TRBJ1-5, with no clear D. With 4 bases removed from V and 9 bases from J, the gap between germline ends came to 13 bases. CDR1 MNHEY and CDR2 SVGEGT come from the germline V gene. The CDR3 runs 13 residues. The chain's CDR3 is CASSSLAPGPQHF. DNA of the CDR3: TGTGCCAGCAGTTCACTGGCCCCAGGGCCCCAGCATTTT.

This clonotype was seen ten or more times. The V and J genes are TRBV6-5 and TRBJ1-5; D not resolved. This CDR3 is built from 15 residues. Germline-derived CDR1 and CDR2 are MNHEY and SVGAGI. V lost 6 bases to trimming and J lost 0 bases, with 12 bases between them. CDR3 in amino acids: CASRVGLDSNQPQHF. The CDR3 DNA reads TGTGCCAGCAGGGTGGGATTGGATAGCAATCAGCCCCAGCATTTT.

This clonotype was detected ten times or more. This rearrangement joins TRBV3-1 to TRBJ2-7; 7 nucleotides match TRBD1. The CDR3 spans 15 residues. Germline-derived CDR1 and CDR2 are LGHDT and YNNKEL (reference sequence). The junction had 7 bases not matched to a gene; V was cut back by 2 bases and J by 3 bases. Here the CDR3 reads CASSQYGTDLYEQYF. Here the CDR3 DNA reads TGTGCCAGCAGCCAATATGGGACAGATCTCTACGAGCAGTACTTC.

This clonotype was seen only a few times. This sequence joins TRBV9 and TRBJ2-5; TRBD2 matches at 14 bases. Germline-derived CDR1 and CDR2 are SGDLS and YYNGEE. The V gene end was trimmed by 3 bases and the J gene end by 5 bases; junction bases not matched to a gene: 12. The CDR3 is 18 amino acids. CDR3 in amino acids: CASSGGTSGGQPRETQYF. The CDR3 DNA follows: TGTGCCAGCAGCGGAGGGACTAGCGGGGGCCAACCTCGGGAGACCCAGTACTTC.

This clonotype was recorded at least ten times. V gene TRBV20-1 combines with J gene TRBJ2-1; D is unclear. The V end was cut by 6 bases, the J end by 9 bases, with 18 bases between. CDR3 length: 13 residues. CDR1 and CDR2 from the germline V gene are DFQATT and SNEGSKA (reference sequence). The CDR3 DNA follows: TGCAGTGCCTGGTTAGAAGGTGGCGGTGAGCAGTTCTTC. It is translated as CSAWLEGGGEQFF.

With regard to this clonotype: This may be a read error, as it is one base from a much larger clone. This rearrangement joins TRBV5-6 to TRBJ2-1, with 9 bases identical to TRBD2. Unmatched junction bases numbered 15, after V lost 7 bases and J lost 7 bases. Germline lookup yields CDR1 SGHDT and CDR2 YYEEEE. The length of the CDR3 is 16 residues. The CDR3 coding sequence is TGTGCCAGCGGCTCGCCGGTGCGGGGGGGCAAAAATGAGCAGTTCTTC. Protein: CASGSPVRGGKNEQFF. Full variable domain (remainder filled in from reference TRBV5-6 and TRBJ2-1): DAGVTQSPTHLIKTRGQQVTLRCSPKSGHDTVSWYQQALGQGPQFIFQYYEEEERQRGNFPDRFSGHQFPNYSSELNVNALLLGDSALYLCASGSPVRGGKNEQFFGPGTRLTVL.

This clonotype was seen at least ten times. V gene TRBV9 combines with J gene TRBJ2-7; perhaps D is TRBD1 or TRBD2 (5 bases each). CDR3 length: 15 residues. From germline, CDR1 is SGDLS and CDR2 YYNGEE. Trimming removed 3 bases from V and 0 bases from J, with 13 bases in between. CDR3 sequence (DNA): TGTGCCAGCAGCGACGGGGCTTCTAGCTCCTACGAGCAGTACTTC. Protein: CASSDGASSSYEQYF.

In this sample, this clonotype turned up a few times. A much larger clone differs from this one at a single base, so this may be a read error. CDR3 nucleotide sequence: TGCGCCAGCAGCCCCCGCTCGGAGGGTTCCACAGATACGCAGTATTTT. Translated: CASSPRSEGSTDTQYF. The chain links TRBV5-1 to TRBJ2-3; D possibly corresponds to TRBD2 (6 bases). The CDR3 runs to 16 residues. Per the germline V gene, CDR1 is SGHRS and CDR2 is YFSETQ. The germline V and J ends were trimmed by 4 bases and 2 bases, with 17 bases remaining between them.

This clonotype was picked up many times. The J gene is TRBJ2-7, the V gene TRBV13; 7 nucleotides align to TRBD1. The germline V gene has CDR1 PRHDT and CDR2 FYEKMQ (reference sequence). This CDR3 comprises 13 residues. With 5 bases clipped from V and 7 bases from J, the junction kept 8 bases outside the gene matches. DNA for the CDR3: TGTGCCAGCAGCCCTCACAGGGGTACGGAGCAGTACTTC. Protein product: CASSPHRGTEQYF. The full variable domain, with the rest looked up from reference TRBV13 and TRBJ2-7, is AAGVIQSPRHLIKEKRETATLKCYPIPRHDTVYWYQQGPGQDPQFLISFYEKMQSDKGSIPDRFSAQQFSDYHSELNMSSLELGDSALYFCASSPHRGTEQYFGPGTRLTVT.

The rearrangement links TRBV5-1 to TRBJ1-2; 10 bases match TRBD1. The CDR3 length is 15 residues. With 4 bases clipped from V and 4 bases from J, the junction kept 7 bases outside the gene matches. Germline lookup yields CDR1 SGHRS and CDR2 YFSETQ. The CDR3 region has the DNA TGCGCCAGCAGCCAAGGACAGGGGGGGACCTATGGCTACACCTTC. Translated, it gives CASSQGQGGTYGYTF.

In its sample, this clonotype was seen a few times. This chain joins TRBV27 and TRBJ1-6; weak D call: TRBD1 (5 bases). Germline assignment: CDR1 MNHEY and CDR2 SMNVEV (reference sequence). The CDR3 extends over 15 amino acids. Trimming removed 2 bases at V and 2 bases at J, with 7 bases between. The CDR3 spells CASSLQGPYNSPLHF. In nucleotides, the CDR3 is TGTGCCAGCAGTTTACAGGGCCCCTATAATTCACCCCTCCACTTT.

This clonotype was observed at least ten times. This chain connects TRBV2 to TRBJ2-7; 7 bases fit TRBD1. The V gene's germline CDR1 is SNHLY and CDR2 FYNNEI. The CDR3 is 13 amino acids. The junction had 8 bases not matched to a gene; V was cut back by 6 bases and J by 6 bases. In DNA form, the CDR3 reads TGTGCCAGCAGGGGACAGCGTTTCGGCGAGCAGTACTTC. It codes for CASRGQRFGEQYF.

There are many counts of this clonotype. The J gene is TRBJ2-3, the V gene TRBV3-1; a possible D gene is TRBD1 (5 bases). Between the trimmed V and J ends, which lost 0 bases and 6 bases, there was a span of 19 bases. Germline loops: CDR1 LGHDT, CDR2 YNNKEL (reference sequence). This CDR3 is built from 17 residues. This CDR3 is CASSQDLSNRITDTQYF. The CDR3 DNA follows: TGTGCCAGCAGCCAAGATCTTTCTAACAGGATCACGGATACGCAGTATTTT.

This clonotype was seen repeatedly, ten times or more. This chain joins TRBV18 and TRBJ2-3; D ambiguous. The CDR3 runs 13 residues. The germline CDR1 and CDR2 sequences are KGHSH and LQKENI. The V gene lost 4 bases and the J gene lost 3 bases, with 8 bases spanning the gap. CDR3 amino acids: CASSLGPTDTQYF. The CDR3 DNA reads TGTGCCAGCTCACTCGGACCAACAGATACGCAGTATTTT.

At least ten counts were recorded for this clonotype. Since a much larger clone is just one base distant, this may be a read error. This rearrangement joins TRBV7-6 to TRBJ2-7, with 7 nucleotides matching TRBD1. CDR1 is SGHVS and CDR2 is FNYEAQ in the germline V gene. With V trimmed by 0 bases and J by 5 bases, 7 bases remained unmatched. The CDR3 consists of 15 residues. The CDR3 spells CASSLAGGGCHEQYF. The CDR3 DNA is TGTGCCAGCAGCTTAGCAGGGGGCGGCTGCCACGAGCAGTACTTC.

Worth noting for this clonotype: The CDR3 does not close with the conserved phenylalanine or tryptophan, likely indicating a read error. This chain uses TRBV7-3 with TRBJ2-5; TRBD2 is a possible D gene (5 bases). Germline assignment: CDR1 SGHTA and CDR2 FQGTGA. The CDR3 is 15 amino acids. CDR3 nucleotide sequence: TGTGCCGGCAGCCCCGCGGGTTGGGGCCAAGAGACCCAGTACTCC. The encoded protein is CAGSPAGWGQETQYS.

A few counts support this clonotype. With a much larger clone just one base away, this may be a read error. This chain uses TRBV7-3 with TRBJ2-3; D is unresolved. V was trimmed by 1 base and J by 6 bases, leaving 11 bases between them. Germline values: CDR1 SGHTA, CDR2 FQGTGA. CDR3 length equals 14 residues. The DNA for the CDR3 is TGTGCCAGCAGCTTAAGCGGAAGAGGCGATACGCAGTATTTT. This encodes CASSLSGRGDTQYF.

This clonotype was seen at least ten times. The chain links TRBV4-1 to TRBJ2-1, with TRBD1 matching over 10 bases. V was pared by 1 base and J by 7 bases, with 7 bases of the junction left unmatched. CDR1 and CDR2 (germline): MGHRA, YSYEKL. This CDR3 comprises 16 residues. CDR3 nucleotides: TGCGCCAGCAGCCAAGTAGCCGGGACAGGGGTTAATGAGCAGTTCTTC. The encoded protein is CASSQVAGTGVNEQFF.

This clonotype was picked up many times. The gene calls are TRBV6-2 or TRBV6-3 and TRBJ2-1, with 9 positions matching TRBD2. There are 14 residues in the CDR3. The germline V gene encodes CDR1 MNHEY and CDR2 SVGEGT. Germline trimming cut 5 bases from V and 8 bases from J; bases unmatched to any gene: 7. CDR3 amino acids: CASSQRRGGDEQFF. CDR3 nucleotide sequence: TGTGCCAGCAGTCAACGGCGGGGGGGCGATGAGCAGTTCTTC.

This clonotype was counted a few times. The chain combines TRBV29-1 with TRBJ2-1, with no clear D. This CDR3 spans 13 amino acids. The V end was cut by 7 bases, the J end by 5 bases, with 15 bases between. CDR1 SQVTM and CDR2 ANQGSEA come from the germline V gene. The CDR3 loop reads CSAVVGNNNEQFF. The DNA for the CDR3 is TGCAGCGCCGTGGTGGGTAACAACAATGAGCAGTTCTTC.

There are a few counts of this clonotype. This chain links TRBV11-2 with TRBJ2-1; possibly TRBD1 or TRBD2 for D (6 bases each). The V gene's germline CDR1 is SGHAT and CDR2 FQNNGV. With 1 base removed from V and 5 bases from J, the gap between germline ends came to 12 bases. This CDR3 comprises 15 residues. The DNA of the CDR3 is TGTGCCAGCAGCTTAGGGGGGGCCGGCCACAATGAGCAGTTCTTC. It yields the protein CASSLGGAGHNEQFF.

This chain uses TRBV7-9 with TRBJ2-5; 8 positions agree with TRBD2. This CDR3 region has 14 residues. Germline CDR1 and CDR2: SEHNR and FQNEAQ (reference sequence). J lost 13 bases, V lost 4 bases, and 14 bases had no gene match. The CDR3 sequence is CASSSGGPRDERYF. CDR3 bases: TGTGCCAGCAGCTCGGGAGGGCCCCGCGATGAGCGGTACTTC.

The V gene is TRBV28, the J gene TRBJ2-3; 11 nucleotides align to TRBD1. The germline V gene has CDR1 MDHEN and CDR2 SYDVKM. After removal of 8 bases from V and 5 bases from J, the junction contained 9 bases not matched to a gene. This CDR3 is 15 amino acids long. In DNA form, the CDR3 reads TGTGCCAGCGATCAAGGACAGGGGGCTTTAGATACGCAGTATTTT. Encoded protein: CASDQGQGALDTQYF.

V and J are TRBV20-1 and TRBJ2-5; 11 bases fit TRBD2. V gave up 6 bases and J gave up 6 bases; unmatched junction bases: 15. This CDR3 region has 16 residues. Germline V gives CDR1 DFQATT, CDR2 SNEGSKA (reference sequence). The CDR3 DNA follows: TGCAGTGCACATACTAGCGGGAGAGTCGGTCGGAAGACCCAGTACTTC. Protein product: CSAHTSGRVGRKTQYF.